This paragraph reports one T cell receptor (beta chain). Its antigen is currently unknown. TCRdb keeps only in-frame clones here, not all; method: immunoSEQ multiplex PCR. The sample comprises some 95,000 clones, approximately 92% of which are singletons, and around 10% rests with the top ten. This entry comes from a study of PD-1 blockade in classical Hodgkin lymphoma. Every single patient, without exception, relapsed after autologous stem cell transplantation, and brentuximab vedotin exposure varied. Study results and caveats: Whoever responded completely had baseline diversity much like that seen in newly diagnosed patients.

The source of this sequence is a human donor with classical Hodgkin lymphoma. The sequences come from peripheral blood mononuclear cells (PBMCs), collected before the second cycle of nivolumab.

CDR3 in DNA: TGTGCCAGCAGTGGAGACAGGGCCGTCTATAATTCACCCCTCCACTTT. Translated: CASSGDRAVYNSPLHF. V usage is TRBV2 and J usage is TRBJ1-6; 7 bases line up with TRBD1. V lost 4 bases, J lost 3 bases, and 6 bases stayed unmatched. Per the germline V gene, CDR1 is SNHLY and CDR2 is FYNNEI. The CDR3 is 16 amino acids. Full variable domain (rest looked up from reference TRBV2 and TRBJ1-6): EPEVTQTPSHQVTQMGQEVILRCVPISNHLYFYWYRQILGQKVEFLVSFYNNEISEKSEIFDDQFSVERPDGSNFTLKIRSTKLEDSAMYFCASSGDRAVYNSPLHFGNGTRLTVT.